One sample yielded the 17 T cell receptor beta chains listed below, sequenced in a study of beta chain features in type 1 diabetes (dated by TCRdb to 2016 to 2019). These receptors have no identified antigens. Libraries were prepared through the immunoSEQ multiplex PCR assay. The High Capacity cDNA Reverse Transcription Kit was used to reverse transcribe all of the isolated RNA, meaning that expressed TCRB transcripts were what got sequenced. This immuneACCESS table, as held by TCRdb, lists in-frame sequences with V and J called but not all clones. Of the missing ones, under half trace to an unresolved V gene in checked studies; the others have no known cause. This sample holds approximately 250,000 clones; approximately 11% were observed only once. Of the sample, 0.017% is held by the ten largest clones. Broad study findings and their caveats: In all four CD4+ subsets, TCRB CDR3 length was moderately but significantly shorter in type 1 diabetes patients.

Sequences were obtained from naive CD4+ T cells from blood. The cell subset or site tag for this specimen amounts to: true naive CD4+ T cells. The receptors come from a man aged 25 to 45 with type 1 diabetes.

The chain couples TRBV7-9 to TRBJ2-6, with 7 bases fitting TRBD2. Germline-derived CDR1 and CDR2 are SEHNR and FQNEAQ (reference sequence). V was pared by 3 bases and J by 2 bases, with 1 base of the junction left unmatched. The CDR3 spans 15 residues. CDR3 residues: CASSFGRAGANVLTF. CDR3 sequence (DNA): TGTGCCAGCAGCTTTGGGAGGGCTGGGGCCAACGTCCTGACTTTC.

J is TRBJ2-7 and V is TRBV7-2; 8 bases agree with TRBD2. The CDR3 totals 13 residues. The germline CDR1 and CDR2 sequences are SGHTA and FQGNSA. The J segment lost 3 bases and the V segment lost 3 bases, leaving 1 base of the junction unmatched. The CDR3 loop reads CASSFTSGYEQYF. Here the CDR3 DNA reads TGTGCCAGCAGCTTTACTAGCGGCTACGAGCAGTACTTC.

This clone turned up a few times. This chain joins TRBV7-9 and TRBJ1-4; D is uncertain. Trimming took 2 bases from V and 6 from J, leaving 4 bases between them. CDR1 and CDR2 from the germline V gene are SEHNR and FQNEAQ (reference sequence). This CDR3 comprises 12 residues. DNA for the CDR3: TGTGCCAGCAGCTTACGAGATGAAAAACTGTTTTTT. Its protein product is CASSLRDEKLFF. The full variable domain, in which reference TRBV7-9 and TRBJ1-4 provide the parts outside the CDR3, is DTGVSQNPRHKITKRGQNVTFRCDPISEHNRLYWYRQTLGQGPEFLTYFQNEAQLEKSRLLSDRFSAERPKGSFSTLEIQRTEQGDSAMYLCASSLRDEKLFFGSGTQLSVL.

This clone was observed a few times. The chain has TRBV30 and TRBJ1-2; D perhaps matches TRBD1 (5 bases). Deletions cut 0 bases from V and 8 bases from J, with 7 bases between. Germline V gives CDR1 GTSNPN, CDR2 SVGIG (reference sequence). The CDR3 sequence is 11 residues long. The CDR3 here is CAWSVQEGYTF. CDR3 DNA sequence: TGTGCCTGGAGTGTACAGGAGGGCTACACCTTC.

A few counts support this clone. V gene TRBV18 combines with J gene TRBJ2-3; TRBD1 matches at 10 bases. This CDR3 spans 15 amino acids. The germline CDR1 and CDR2 sequences are KGHSH and LQKENI. V shed 1 base and J 4 bases; nucleotides not matched to a gene: 2. The CDR3 protein is CASSPRDRGPDTQYF. Written as DNA, the CDR3 is TGTGCCAGCTCACCACGGGACAGGGGTCCAGATACGCAGTATTTT.

This clone was seen a few times. This chain joins TRBV13 and TRBJ1-5, with a possible D match to TRBD1 (5 bases). The V gene's germline CDR1 is PRHDT and CDR2 FYEKMQ (reference sequence). The V gene lost 5 bases and the J gene lost 7 bases, with 12 bases spanning the gap. The CDR3 consists of 13 residues. The CDR3 DNA reads TGTGCCAGCAGCCCGGGACTCGGGCAGCCCCAGCATTTT. The encoded protein is CASSPGLGQPQHF.

The V and J genes are TRBV7-3 and TRBJ2-6, with D perhaps TRBD1 (5 bases). CDR1 is SGHTA and CDR2 is FQGTGA in the germline V gene. V lost 2 bases, J lost 0 bases, and 17 bases lay in between. The CDR3 consists of 19 residues. The CDR3 reads CASSLWGGSSSSGANVLTF. As DNA, the CDR3 is TGTGCCAGCAGCTTATGGGGCGGCAGCTCAAGCTCTGGGGCCAACGTCCTGACTTTC.

The sample holds a few counts of this clone. The V and J genes are TRBV29-1 and TRBJ2-5, with D possibly being TRBD1 (6 bases). The CDR3 runs 15 residues. CDR1 SQVTM and CDR2 ANQGSEA come from the germline V gene. CDR3 sequence: CSSKGGTKYQETQYF. The CDR3 coding sequence is TGCAGTTCAAAAGGGGGTACAAAGTACCAAGAGACCCAGTACTTC. The full variable domain, with the rest looked up from reference TRBV29-1 and TRBJ2-5, is SAVISQKPSRDICQRGTSLTIQCQVDSQVTMMFWYRQQPGQSLTLIATANQGSEATYESGFVIDKFPISRPNLTFSTLTVSNMSPEDSSIYLCSSKGGTKYQETQYFGPGTRLLVL.

V is TRBV5-1 and J is TRBJ2-7; D perhaps matches TRBD1 (7 bases). The CDR3 runs to 15 residues. Germline V gene data show CDR1 as SGHRS and CDR2 as YFSETQ. V dropped 4 bases and J dropped 2 bases, with 16 bases sitting between them. The CDR3 spells CASSPAGQRPYEQYF. The CDR3, as DNA: TGCGCCAGCAGCCCCGCGGGACAGCGACCCTACGAGCAGTACTTC.

V usage is TRBV7-9 and J usage is TRBJ2-1; 11 nucleotides line up with TRBD1. Germline CDR1 and CDR2: SEHNR and FQNEAQ (reference sequence). V shed 4 bases and J 5 bases; nucleotides not matched to a gene: 4. The CDR3 is made up of 15 amino acids. The CDR3 spells CASSSGTGGNNEQFF. CDR3 nucleotides: TGTGCCAGCAGCTCCGGGACAGGGGGGAACAATGAGCAGTTCTTC.

This clone came up a few times. Other nucleotide sequences in the sample specify the same CDR3. V and J are TRBV20-1 and TRBJ1-1; D not certain. CDR1 and CDR2 from the germline V gene are DFQATT and SNEGSKA (reference sequence). The CDR3 consists of 11 residues. V shed 3 bases and J shed 1 base, with 3 bases lying between them. The CDR3 DNA is TGCAGTGCTAGCCGGAACACTGAAGCTTTCTTT. This codes for CSASRNTEAFF.

The chain uses TRBV28 and TRBJ2-1; 10 bases match TRBD2. Germline lookup yields CDR1 MDHEN and CDR2 SYDVKM. The CDR3 has 15 residues. V shed 3 bases, J shed 7 bases, and the junction held 6 bases outside the gene matches. The CDR3 reads CASSLLAGGQNEQFF. CDR3 bases: TGTGCCAGCAGTTTGTTAGCGGGGGGCCAGAATGAGCAGTTCTTC. Full variable domain (missing parts from reference TRBV28 and TRBJ2-1): DVKVTQSSRYLVKRTGEKVFLECVQDMDHENMFWYRQDPGLGLRLIYFSYDVKMKEKGDIPEGYSVSREKKERFSLILESASTNQTSMYLCASSLLAGGQNEQFFGPGTRLTVL.

The genes are TRBV29-1 and TRBJ2-7; maybe TRBD2 (5 bases). The germline gives CDR1 SQVTM, CDR2 ANQGSEA. V was pared by 4 bases and J by 0 bases, with 13 bases between. The CDR3 totals 14 residues. The CDR3 nucleotides are TGCAGCGTTGCGATCACGGGAAGCTCCTACGAGCAGTACTTC. It encodes CSVAITGSSYEQYF.

The genes are TRBV4-2 and TRBJ1-5; D unclear. The V gene lost 1 base and the J gene lost 0 bases, with 10 bases spanning the gap. Germline V gives CDR1 LGHNA, CDR2 YNFKEQ. This CDR3 has 16 residues. CDR3 bases: TGTGCCAGCAGCCAAGTTGCTCAGTTTAGCAATCAGCCCCAGCATTTT. Protein: CASSQVAQFSNQPQHF.

There are a few counts of this clone. This chain joins TRBV9 and TRBJ1-1; 7 bases map to TRBD1. Germline V gives CDR1 SGDLS, CDR2 YYNGEE. The CDR3 spans 14 residues. After removal of 3 bases from V and 5 bases from J, the junction contained 7 bases not matched to a gene. The CDR3 coding sequence is TGTGCCAGCAGCGCGGGACAGCCCGCAACTGAAGCTTTCTTT. Its translation: CASSAGQPATEAFF.

In its sample, this clone was seen a few times. The chain uses TRBV7-2 and TRBJ1-2; 7 positions match TRBD1. Germline V CDR1 and CDR2: SGHTA, FQGNSA. The CDR3 has 15 residues. Germline trimming cut 6 bases from V and 3 bases from J; bases unmatched to any gene: 10. CDR3 DNA: TGTGCCAGCAGACCATACGACAGGGTTTACTATGGCTACACCTTC. Encoded protein: CASRPYDRVYYGYTF.

This clone was counted between two and nine times. This chain connects TRBV19 to TRBJ1-5; TRBD1 matches at 11 bases. Unmatched junction bases numbered 5, after V lost 5 bases and J lost 2 bases. The CDR3 extends over 16 amino acids. Germline CDR1 and CDR2: LNHDA and SQIVND (reference sequence). Written as DNA, the CDR3 is TGTGCCAGTAGTGCGCGGACAGGGGGCGGCAATCAGCCCCAGCATTTT. Its protein product is CASSARTGGGNQPQHF.